This T cell receptor beta chain was identified during a study of T cells in severe cutaneous drug reactions. The overall study: Collected from acute- or recovery-stage patients: blister fluids/cells and PBMC.

Libraries were made by iRepertoire multiplex PCR with TCR subtype-specific primers for bulk and single-cell sequencing. TCRdb reworked the multiplex PCR reads into one entry per CDR3 protein, no DNA. This repertoire comprises tens of thousands of distinct CDR3 sequences; its ten largest clones make up approximately 7.5%. The patients sequenced had a carbamazepine-induced Stevens-Johnson syndrome or toxic epidermal necrolysis reaction. Per germline, CDR1 LNHDA and CDR2 SQIVND (reference sequence). The CDR3 spans 14 residues. V gene TRBV19 combines with J gene TRBJ2-7. This receptor was obtained from a human donor with toxic epidermal necrolysis, a severe cutaneous drug reaction. Sequenced: PBMCs. The CDR3 reads CASSFTESTYEQYF.